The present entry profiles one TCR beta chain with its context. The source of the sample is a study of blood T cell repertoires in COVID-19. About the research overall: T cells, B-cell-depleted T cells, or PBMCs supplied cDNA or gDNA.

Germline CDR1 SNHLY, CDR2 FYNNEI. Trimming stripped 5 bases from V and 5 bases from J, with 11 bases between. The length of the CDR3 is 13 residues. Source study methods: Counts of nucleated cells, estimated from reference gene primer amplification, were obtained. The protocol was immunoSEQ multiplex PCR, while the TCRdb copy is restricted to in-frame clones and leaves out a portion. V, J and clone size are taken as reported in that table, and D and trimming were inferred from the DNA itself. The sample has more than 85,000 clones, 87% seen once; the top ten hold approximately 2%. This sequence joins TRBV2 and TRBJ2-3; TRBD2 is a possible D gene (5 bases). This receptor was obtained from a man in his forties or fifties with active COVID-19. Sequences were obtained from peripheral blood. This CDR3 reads CASSRGGKDTQYF. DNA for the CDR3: TGTGCCAGCAGTCGGGGTGGGAAAGATACGCAGTATTTT.